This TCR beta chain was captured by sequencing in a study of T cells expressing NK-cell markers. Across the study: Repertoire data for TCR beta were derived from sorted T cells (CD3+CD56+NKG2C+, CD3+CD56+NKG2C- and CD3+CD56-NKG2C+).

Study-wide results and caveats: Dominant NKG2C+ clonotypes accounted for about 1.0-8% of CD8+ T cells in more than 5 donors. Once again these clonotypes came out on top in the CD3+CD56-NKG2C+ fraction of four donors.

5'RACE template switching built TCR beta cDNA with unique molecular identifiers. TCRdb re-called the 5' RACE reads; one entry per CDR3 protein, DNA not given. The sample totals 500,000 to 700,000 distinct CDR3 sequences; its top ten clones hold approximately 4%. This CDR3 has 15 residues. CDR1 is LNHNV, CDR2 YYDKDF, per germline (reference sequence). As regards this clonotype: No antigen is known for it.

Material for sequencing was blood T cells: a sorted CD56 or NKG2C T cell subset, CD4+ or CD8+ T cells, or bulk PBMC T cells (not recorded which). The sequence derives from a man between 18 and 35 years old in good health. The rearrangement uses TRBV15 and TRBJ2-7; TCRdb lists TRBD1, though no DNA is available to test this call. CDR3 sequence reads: CATSRGGQGSHEQYF.